This T cell receptor (beta chain) comes out of a study of T cell responses to AZD1222 COVID-19 vaccine. Overall study results and limits: Reportedly, close to half of spike-specific TCRs are directed against unmutated variant regions. Only five to seven individuals given AZD1222 were seropositive at baseline.

Notes on this clone: Its antigen remains unidentified.

Using immunoSEQ multiplex PCR, the repertoire was profiled, and TCRdb retains in-frame clones only, with some absent. The repertoire has roughly 120,000 clones, roughly 91% of them found once; the top ten carry more than 4.5%. There are 18 residues in the CDR3. V was trimmed by 4 bases and J by 2 bases, leaving 23 bases between them. CDR1 and CDR2 from the germline V gene are MDHEN and SYDVKM. The gene calls are TRBV28 and TRBJ1-2, with D maybe TRBD1 (5 bases). Material: peripheral blood, obtained 28 days after the second AZD1222 dose. The TCR was taken from an adult who received the AZD1222 COVID-19 vaccine. The CDR3 protein is CASSSSGDPGPSNYGYTF. The CDR3 bases are TGTGCCAGCAGTTCCTCGGGGGACCCGGGACCCAGCAACTATGGCTACACCTTC.